This T cell receptor beta chain was found in a study of patients and donors after allogeneic stem cell transplantation. TCRdb re-called the RT-PCR reads with MiXCR, one entry per CDR3 protein. The data show approximately 33,000 distinct CDR3 sequences, approximately 6.3% seen once. CDR1 is ENHRY, CDR2 SYGVKD, per germline. CDR3 length equals 14 residues. V lost 10 bases and J lost 2; bases outside the gene matches: 11. At least ten counts were recorded for this clonotype. This receptor was obtained from a human donor who was either an allogeneic HSCT recipient or a stem cell or donor lymphocyte infusion donor (not recorded which). It is not recorded whose cells these are; they may come from a transplant donor. The specimen was blood, either unsorted or a sorted T cell fraction (not recorded which). The rearrangement uses TRBV10-3 and TRBJ2-7, with 7 bases lining up with TRBD2. The CDR3 DNA reads as TGTGCCACCCAAAACTCCGGACTAGCCTACGAGCAGTACTTC. Translation gives CATQNSGLAYEQYF.